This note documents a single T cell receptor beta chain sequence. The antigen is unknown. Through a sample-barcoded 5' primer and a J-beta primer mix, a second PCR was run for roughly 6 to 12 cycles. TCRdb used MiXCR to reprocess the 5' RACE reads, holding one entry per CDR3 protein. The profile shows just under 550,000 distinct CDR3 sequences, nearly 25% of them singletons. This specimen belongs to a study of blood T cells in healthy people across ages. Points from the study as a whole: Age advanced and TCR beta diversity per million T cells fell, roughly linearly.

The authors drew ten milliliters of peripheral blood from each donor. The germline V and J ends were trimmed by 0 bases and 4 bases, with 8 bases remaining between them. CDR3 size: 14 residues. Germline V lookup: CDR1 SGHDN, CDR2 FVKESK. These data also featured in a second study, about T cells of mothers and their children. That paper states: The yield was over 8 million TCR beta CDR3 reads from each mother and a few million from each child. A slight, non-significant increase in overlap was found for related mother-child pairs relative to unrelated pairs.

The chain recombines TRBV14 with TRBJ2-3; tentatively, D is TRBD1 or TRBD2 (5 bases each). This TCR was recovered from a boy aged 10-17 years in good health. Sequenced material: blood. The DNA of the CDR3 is TGTGCCAGCAGCCAAGATCGGGGCGCAGATACGCAGTATTTT. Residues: CASSQDRGADTQYF.